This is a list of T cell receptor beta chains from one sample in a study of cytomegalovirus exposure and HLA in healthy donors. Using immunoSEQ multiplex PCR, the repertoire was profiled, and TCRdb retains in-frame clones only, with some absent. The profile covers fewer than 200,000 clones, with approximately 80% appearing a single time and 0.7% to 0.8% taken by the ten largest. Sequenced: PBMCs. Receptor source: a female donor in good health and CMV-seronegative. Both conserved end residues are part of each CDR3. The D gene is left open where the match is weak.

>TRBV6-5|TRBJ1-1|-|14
CASSTQRGGTEAFF
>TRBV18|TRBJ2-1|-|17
CASSLIMERQAYNEQFF
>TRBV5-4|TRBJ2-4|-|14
CASSLDHLPNSQYF
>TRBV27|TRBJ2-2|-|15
CASSFRQTNTGELFF
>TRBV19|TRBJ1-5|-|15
CASTQGPAYNQPQHF
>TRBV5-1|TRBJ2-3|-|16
CASSEKAGAPTDTQYF
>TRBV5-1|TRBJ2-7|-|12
CASSKQGIEQYF
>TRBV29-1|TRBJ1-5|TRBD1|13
CSVYDRVGQPQHF
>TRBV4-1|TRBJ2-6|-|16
CASSLIVVAGANVLTF
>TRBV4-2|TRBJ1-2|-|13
CASSQGGGLGYTF
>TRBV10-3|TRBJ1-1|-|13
CAISESYRTEAFF
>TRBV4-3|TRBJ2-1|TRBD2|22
CASSQRIPGLAAKNPLYNEQFF
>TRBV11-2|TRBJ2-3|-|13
CASSSLSLDTQYF
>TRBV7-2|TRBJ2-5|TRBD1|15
CASIRTGGFRETQYF